The 20 T cell receptor beta chains given below trace back to one sample, sequenced in a study of spatial heterogeneity in lung cancer. TCRdb redid the calling of the 5' RACE reads with MiXCR, one entry per CDR3 protein. This sample has 30,000 to 45,000 distinct CDR3 sequences, with approximately 3.1% found just once. Time point denoted: sample taken at primary tumor resection. The sample in question was normal lung tissue next to the tumor, obtained at surgery. These receptors all come from a male donor with early-stage non-small cell lung cancer.

This clonotype was seen repeatedly, ten times or more. The chain carries TRBV5-1 and TRBJ2-2, with D tentatively TRBD1 or TRBD2 (6 bases each). Germline V lookup: CDR1 SGHRS, CDR2 YFSETQ. Trimming stripped 7 bases from V and 0 bases from J, with 13 bases between. The CDR3 is 15 residues long. CDR3 sequence: CASREGGANTGELFF. CDR3 sequence (DNA): TGCGCCAGCCGCGAGGGGGGCGCGAACACCGGGGAGCTGTTTTTT.

This clonotype came up many times. The chain is built from TRBV6-5 and TRBJ2-3; 7 bases align to TRBD1. The trim removed 7 bases at V and 1 base at J, leaving 2 bases unmatched. This CDR3 contains 13 residues. Germline CDR1 and CDR2: MNHEY and SVGAGI. In nucleotides, the CDR3 is TGTGCCAGCAACGACAGGGGCACAGATACGCAGTATTTT. Amino acids: CASNDRGTDTQYF.

This clonotype showed up just a few times. V is TRBV12-3 or TRBV12-4 and J is TRBJ2-5, with D maybe TRBD2 (5 bases). Trimming removed 5 bases at V and 2 bases at J, with 9 bases between. The CDR3 is 13 residues long. CDR3: CASSLSGQETQYF. The CDR3 coding sequence is TGTGCCAGCAGTCTAAGCGGACAAGAGACCCAGTACTTC.

The chain has TRBV7-8 and TRBJ2-1; D ambiguous. The ends were cut back, 0 bases at V and 0 bases at J, with 18 bases in the middle. The CDR3 totals 19 residues. Germline V CDR1 and CDR2: SGHVS, FQNEAQ. The CDR3 here is CASSLAGSRSRLSYNEQFF. DNA of the CDR3: TGTGCCAGCAGCTTAGCGGGGTCGCGTTCCCGTCTCTCCTACAATGAGCAGTTCTTC.

In this sample, this clonotype turned up many times. This chain connects TRBV24-1 to TRBJ1-1; D remains unclear. The CDR3 loop spans 14 amino acids. V dropped 7 bases and J dropped 3 bases, with 14 bases sitting between them. CDR1 is KGHDR and CDR2 is SFDVKD in the germline V gene. In DNA, the CDR3 is TGTGCCACCAGGGGAAGCGTTGGGTACACTGAAGCTTTCTTT. Residues: CATRGSVGYTEAFF.

There are many counts of this clonotype. The junction and the germline gene differ at one end; a read error may be behind it. The chain uses TRBV29-1 and TRBJ2-7, with 7 bases identical to TRBD2. This CDR3 has 15 amino acids. Looked up from germline, CDR1 is SQVTM and CDR2 is ANQGSEA. The CDR3 bases are TGCAGCGTCGAAGGGTCAGGCGGGAGTGCGTACGAGCAGTACTTC. Translation: CSVEGSGGSAYEQYF.

This clonotype appeared many times. The chain employs TRBV28 and TRBJ2-7; maybe TRBD2 (6 bases). Trimming removed 5 bases at V and 0 bases at J, with 8 bases between. Looked up from germline, CDR1 is MDHEN and CDR2 is SYDVKM. The CDR3 loop spans 13 amino acids. The CDR3 bases are TGTGCCAGCAGTCTAGCGACCTCCTACGAGCAGTACTTC. Its translation: CASSLATSYEQYF.

This clonotype was seen many times. The CDR3 region is CASSYSMFSGANVLTF. The CDR3 coding sequence is TGTGCCAGCAGTTACTCGATGTTCTCTGGGGCCAACGTCCTGACTTTC. This chain uses TRBV6-2 or TRBV6-3 with TRBJ2-6; D uncertain. The CDR3 runs to 16 residues. V was shortened by 0 bases and J by 0 bases, with 6 bases between the two germline ends. The germline CDR1 and CDR2 sequences are MNHEY and SVGEGT.

In its sample, this clonotype was seen many times. The V call is TRBV7-3, the J call TRBJ1-5, with unresolved D. The CDR3 consists of 11 residues. The germline V and J ends were trimmed by 5 bases and 6 bases, with 5 bases remaining between them. Germline V CDR1 and CDR2: SGHTA, FQGTGA. CDR3 sequence reads: CASSPRQPQHF. CDR3 coding DNA: TGTGCCAGCAGCCCGCGTCAGCCCCAGCATTTT. Using reference TRBV7-3 and TRBJ1-5 for the parts outside the CDR3, the full variable domain is GAGVSQTPSNKVTEKGKYVELRCDPISGHTALYWYRQSLGQGPEFLIYFQGTGAADDSGLPNDRFFAVRPEGSVSTLKIQRTERGDSAVYLCASSPRQPQHFGDGTRLSIL.

This clonotype occurred many times. The chain employs TRBV20-1 and TRBJ1-5, with a possible D match to TRBD1 (5 bases). V was shortened by 4 bases and J by 7 bases, with 14 bases between the two germline ends. The CDR3 has 13 amino acids. Germline V lookup: CDR1 DFQATT, CDR2 SNEGSKA (reference sequence). The CDR3 sequence: CSAMGQGLQPQHF. The CDR3 DNA reads as TGCAGTGCTATGGGGCAGGGATTACAGCCCCAGCATTTT.

In its sample, this clonotype was seen many times. V and J are TRBV12-3 or TRBV12-4 and TRBJ2-1; no firm D call. The length of the CDR3 is 13 residues. Between the trimmed V and J ends, which lost 6 bases and 6 bases, there was a span of 12 bases. Here the CDR3 reads CASSHTQSNEQFF. In DNA form, the CDR3 reads TGTGCCAGCAGCCATACTCAGAGCAATGAGCAGTTCTTC.

This clonotype has a count of ten or more. The chain has TRBV5-1 and TRBJ1-1; D is unclear. This CDR3 comprises 14 residues. In germline, CDR1 is SGHRS, CDR2 YFSETQ. Trimming cost V 0 bases and J 4 bases, with 10 bases left between them. CDR3 in amino acids: CASSLGSAGTEAFF. DNA for the CDR3: TGCGCCAGCAGCTTGGGTTCGGCAGGCACTGAAGCTTTCTTT.

This clonotype was counted ten times or more. The chain is built from TRBV5-1 and TRBJ2-2; the match to TRBD1 covers 8 bases. Germline trimming cut 0 bases from V and 5 bases from J; bases unmatched to any gene: 9. The germline V gene has CDR1 SGHRS and CDR2 YFSETQ. The CDR3 runs to 17 residues. The CDR3 DNA is TGCGCCAGCAGCTTGGTGATGACAGGGGTCAGGACCGGGGAGCTGTTTTTT. Residues: CASSLVMTGVRTGELFF.

This clonotype was recorded many times. This chain links TRBV4-1 with TRBJ2-4, with D unresolved. V shed 1 base and J shed 5 bases, with 6 bases lying between them. The CDR3 is 13 residues long. The germline V gene encodes CDR1 MGHRA and CDR2 YSYEKL. CDR3 nucleotide sequence: TGCGCCAGCAGCCAAGGTCCGCAAAACATTCAGTACTTC. It codes for CASSQGPQNIQYF.

This clonotype has ten or more counts. The chain combines TRBV29-1 with TRBJ1-1; D unclear. This CDR3 has 15 residues. The germline V and J ends were trimmed by 0 bases and 0 bases, with 11 bases remaining between them. Germline CDR1 reads SQVTM; CDR2 reads ANQGSEA. CDR3 amino acids: CSVEDLGDMNTEAFF. The CDR3 nucleotides read TGCAGCGTTGAAGATCTTGGGGATATGAACACTGAAGCTTTCTTT.

The table lists this clonotype with a few counts. The V call is TRBV6-2 or TRBV6-3, the J call TRBJ2-2; the D is unclear. The germline V and J ends were trimmed by 7 bases and 1 base, with 7 bases remaining between them. This CDR3 contains 13 residues. CDR1 is MNHEY and CDR2 is SVGEGT in the germline V gene. This CDR3 is CASKPENTGELFF. The CDR3 nucleotides are TGTGCCAGCAAGCCTGAGAACACCGGGGAGCTGTTTTTT.

This clonotype was seen repeatedly, ten times or more. The rearrangement links TRBV15 to TRBJ2-1; D may be TRBD1 (6 bases). Germline CDR1 reads LNHNV; CDR2 reads YYDKDF (reference sequence). The CDR3 runs 16 residues. V lost 0 bases and J lost 7, with 16 bases in between. As DNA, the CDR3 is TGTGCCACCAGCAGAGAAGGGGCAGGGGCGGAGAATGAGCAGTTCTTC. Amino acid sequence: CATSREGAGAENEQFF.

This clonotype was detected ten times or more. The chain combines TRBV25-1 with TRBJ1-4; possibly TRBD1 for D (6 bases). Looked up from germline, CDR1 is MGHDK and CDR2 is SYGVNS. This CDR3 comprises 15 residues. The V gene lost 4 bases and the J gene lost 8 bases, with 17 bases spanning the gap. The CDR3, as DNA: TGTGCCAGCAGTGGGGTAACAGGGAGGACCGAAAAACTGTTTTTT. It specifies CASSGVTGRTEKLFF. The complete variable domain, with remaining parts taken from reference TRBV25-1 and TRBJ1-4, reads EADIYQTPRYLVIGTGKKITLECSQTMGHDKMYWYQQDPGMELHLIHYSYGVNSTEKGDLSSESTVSRIRTEHFPLTLESARPSHTSQYLCASSGVTGRTEKLFFGSGTQLSVL.

This clonotype appeared many times. The chain links TRBV3-1 to TRBJ1-6; 7 bases agree with TRBD1. The germline gives CDR1 LGHDT, CDR2 YNNKEL (reference sequence). The V and J ends lost 4 bases and 13 bases, in that order; junction bases with no gene match: 10. This CDR3 is built from 14 residues. CDR3 region: CASSPAATGLPLHF. The CDR3 DNA reads TGTGCCAGCAGCCCCGCCGCGACAGGGCTTCCCCTCCACTTT.

This clonotype showed up many times. The chain uses TRBV2 and TRBJ2-3; possible D gene TRBD2, 5 bases. Trimming took off 10 bases at V and 0 bases at J, with 14 bases between the two ends. The CDR3 runs to 14 residues. Germline-derived CDR1 and CDR2 are SNHLY and FYNNEI. CDR3 sequence reads: CATRSGPSTDTQYF. The CDR3 DNA reads TGTGCCACTCGCAGCGGTCCTAGCACAGATACGCAGTATTTT.